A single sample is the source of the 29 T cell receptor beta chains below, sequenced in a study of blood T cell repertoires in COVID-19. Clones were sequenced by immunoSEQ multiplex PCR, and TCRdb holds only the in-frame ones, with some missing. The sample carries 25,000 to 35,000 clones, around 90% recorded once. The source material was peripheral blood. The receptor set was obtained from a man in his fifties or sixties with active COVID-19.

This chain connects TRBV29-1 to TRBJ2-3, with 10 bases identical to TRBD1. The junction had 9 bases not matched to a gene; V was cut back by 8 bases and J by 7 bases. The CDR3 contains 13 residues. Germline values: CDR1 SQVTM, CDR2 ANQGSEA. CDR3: CSSRTGGLHTQYF. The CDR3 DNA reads TGCAGCTCGCGGACAGGGGGACTCCATACGCAGTATTTT.

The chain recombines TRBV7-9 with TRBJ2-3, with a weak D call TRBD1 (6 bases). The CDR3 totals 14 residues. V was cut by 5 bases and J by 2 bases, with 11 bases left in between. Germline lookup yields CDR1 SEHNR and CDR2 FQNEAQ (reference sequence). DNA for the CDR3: TGTGCCAGCAGCCTCTGGACAGACACAGATACGCAGTATTTT. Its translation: CASSLWTDTDTQYF. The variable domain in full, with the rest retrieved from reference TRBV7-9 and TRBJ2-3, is DTGVSQNPRHKITKRGQNVTFRCDPISEHNRLYWYRQTLGQGPEFLTYFQNEAQLEKSRLLSDRFSAERPKGSFSTLEIQRTEQGDSAMYLCASSLWTDTDTQYFGPGTRLTVL.

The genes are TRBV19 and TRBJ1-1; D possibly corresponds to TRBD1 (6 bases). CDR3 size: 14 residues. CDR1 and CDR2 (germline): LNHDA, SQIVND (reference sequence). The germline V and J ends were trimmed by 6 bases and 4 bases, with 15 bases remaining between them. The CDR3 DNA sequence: TGTGCCAGTAGACCAACAGGGTTGGGCACTGAAGCTTTCTTT. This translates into CASRPTGLGTEAFF.

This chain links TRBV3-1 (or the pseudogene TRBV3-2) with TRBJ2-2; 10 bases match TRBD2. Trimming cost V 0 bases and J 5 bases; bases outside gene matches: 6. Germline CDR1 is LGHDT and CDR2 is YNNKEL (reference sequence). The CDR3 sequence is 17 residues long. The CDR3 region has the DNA TGTGCCAGCAGCCAAGACCGCCTAGCGGGGGCGACCGGGGAGCTGTTTTTT. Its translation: CASSQDRLAGATGELFF.

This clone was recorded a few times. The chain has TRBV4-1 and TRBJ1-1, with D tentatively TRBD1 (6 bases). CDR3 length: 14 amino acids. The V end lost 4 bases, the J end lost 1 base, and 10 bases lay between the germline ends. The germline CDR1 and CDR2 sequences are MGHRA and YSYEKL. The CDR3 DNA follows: TGCGCCAGCAGCCGGGACACTGGGAACACTGAAGCTTTCTTT. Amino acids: CASSRDTGNTEAFF.

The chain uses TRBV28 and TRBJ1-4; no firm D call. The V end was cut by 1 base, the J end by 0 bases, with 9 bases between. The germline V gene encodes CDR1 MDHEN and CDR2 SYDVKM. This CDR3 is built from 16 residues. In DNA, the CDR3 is TGTGCCAGCAGTTTATTCGGCGGGTCAACTAATGAAAAACTGTTTTTT. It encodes CASSLFGGSTNEKLFF.

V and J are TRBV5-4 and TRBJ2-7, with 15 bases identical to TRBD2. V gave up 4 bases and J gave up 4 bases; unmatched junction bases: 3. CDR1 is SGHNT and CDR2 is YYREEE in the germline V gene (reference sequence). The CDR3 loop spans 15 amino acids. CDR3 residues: CASSPGTSGGYEQYF. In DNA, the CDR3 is TGTGCCAGCAGCCCCGGGACTAGCGGGGGGTACGAGCAGTACTTC.

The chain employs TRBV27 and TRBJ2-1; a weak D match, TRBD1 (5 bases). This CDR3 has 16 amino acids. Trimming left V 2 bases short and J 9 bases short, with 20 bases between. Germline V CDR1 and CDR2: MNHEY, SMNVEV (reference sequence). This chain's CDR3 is CASSLRAGQFLGEQFF. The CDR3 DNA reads TGTGCCAGCAGTTTACGGGCAGGGCAATTTTTAGGTGAGCAGTTCTTC.

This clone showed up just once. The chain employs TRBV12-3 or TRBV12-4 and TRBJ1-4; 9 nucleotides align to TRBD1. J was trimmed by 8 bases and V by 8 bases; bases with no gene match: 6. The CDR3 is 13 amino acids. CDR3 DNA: TGTGCCAGCCGCGGGACAGGGTACGAAAAACTGTTTTTT. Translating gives CASRGTGYEKLFF.

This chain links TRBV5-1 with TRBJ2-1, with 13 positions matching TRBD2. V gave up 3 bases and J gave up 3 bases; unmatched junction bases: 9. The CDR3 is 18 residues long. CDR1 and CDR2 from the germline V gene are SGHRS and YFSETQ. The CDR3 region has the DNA TGCGCCAGCAGCTCACTAGCGGGGGGGCGTGGGTTCTACAATGAGCAGTTCTTC. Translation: CASSSLAGGRGFYNEQFF.

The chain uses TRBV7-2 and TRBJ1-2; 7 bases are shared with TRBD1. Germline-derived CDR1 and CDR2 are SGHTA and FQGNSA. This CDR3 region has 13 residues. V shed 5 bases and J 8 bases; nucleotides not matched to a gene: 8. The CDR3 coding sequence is TGTGCCAGCAGCCAAGGACAGGCGGGGGGCTACACCTTC. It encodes CASSQGQAGGYTF.

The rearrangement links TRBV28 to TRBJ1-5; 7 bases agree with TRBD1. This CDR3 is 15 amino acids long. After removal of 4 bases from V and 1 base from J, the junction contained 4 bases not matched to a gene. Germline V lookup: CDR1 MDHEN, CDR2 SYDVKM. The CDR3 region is CASSWGQPSNQPQHF. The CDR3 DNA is TGTGCCAGCAGTTGGGGACAGCCCAGCAATCAGCCCCAGCATTTT. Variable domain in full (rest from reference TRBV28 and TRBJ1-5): DVKVTQSSRYLVKRTGEKVFLECVQDMDHENMFWYRQDPGLGLRLIYFSYDVKMKEKGDIPEGYSVSREKKERFSLILESASTNQTSMYLCASSWGQPSNQPQHFGDGTRLSIL.

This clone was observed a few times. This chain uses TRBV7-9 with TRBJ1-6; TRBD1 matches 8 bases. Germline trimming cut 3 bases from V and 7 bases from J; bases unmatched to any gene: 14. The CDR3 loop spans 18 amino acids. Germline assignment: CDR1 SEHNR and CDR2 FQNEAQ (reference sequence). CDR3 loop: CASSLAPDRVRANSPLHF. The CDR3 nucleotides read TGTGCCAGCAGCTTGGCCCCGGACAGGGTACGGGCGAATTCACCCCTCCACTTT. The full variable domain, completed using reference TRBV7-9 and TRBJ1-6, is DTGVSQNPRHKITKRGQNVTFRCDPISEHNRLYWYRQTLGQGPEFLTYFQNEAQLEKSRLLSDRFSAERPKGSFSTLEIQRTEQGDSAMYLCASSLAPDRVRANSPLHFGNGTRLTVT.

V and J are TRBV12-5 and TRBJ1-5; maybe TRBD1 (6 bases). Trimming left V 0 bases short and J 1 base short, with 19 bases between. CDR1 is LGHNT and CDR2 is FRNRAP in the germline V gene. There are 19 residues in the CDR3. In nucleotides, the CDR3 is TGTGCTAGTGGTTTGGTAGAGGGAAGTTTCGGACAGAGCAATCAGCCCCAGCATTTT. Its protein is CASGLVEGSFGQSNQPQHF. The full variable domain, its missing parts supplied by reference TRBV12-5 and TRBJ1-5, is DARVTQTPRHKVTEMGQEVTMRCQPILGHNTVFWYRQTMMQGLELLAYFRNRAPLDDSGMPKDRFSAEMPDATLATLKIQPSEPRDSAVYFCASGLVEGSFGQSNQPQHFGDGTRLSIL.

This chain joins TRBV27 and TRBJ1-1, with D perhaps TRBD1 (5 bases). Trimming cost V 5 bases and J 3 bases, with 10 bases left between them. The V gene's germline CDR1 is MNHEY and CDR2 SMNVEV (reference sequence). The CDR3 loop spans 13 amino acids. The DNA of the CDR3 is TGTGCCAGCAGTGTCAGGGTTGACACTGAAGCTTTCTTT. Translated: CASSVRVDTEAFF.

CDR3 coding DNA: TGTGCCAGCAGCTTAGAAGGACAGGTTACCTACGAGCAGTACTTC. The encoded protein is CASSLEGQVTYEQYF. The chain couples TRBV11-3 to TRBJ2-7; 7 bases are a match to TRBD1. Germline V gives CDR1 SGHNT, CDR2 YENEEA. V trimming: 0 bases; J trimming: 2 bases; junction bases outside the gene matches: 4. This CDR3 is built from 15 residues.

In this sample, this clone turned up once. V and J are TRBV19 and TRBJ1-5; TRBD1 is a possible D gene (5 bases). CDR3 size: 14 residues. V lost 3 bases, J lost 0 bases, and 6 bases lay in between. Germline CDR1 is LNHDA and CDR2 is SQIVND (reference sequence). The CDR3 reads CASSIRASNQPQHF. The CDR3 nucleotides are TGTGCCAGTAGTATCAGGGCTAGCAATCAGCCCCAGCATTTT.

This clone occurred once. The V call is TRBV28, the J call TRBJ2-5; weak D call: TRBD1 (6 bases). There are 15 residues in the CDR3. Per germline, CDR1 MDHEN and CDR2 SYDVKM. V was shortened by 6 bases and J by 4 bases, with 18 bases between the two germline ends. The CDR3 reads CASRLMGAPGETQYF. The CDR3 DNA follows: TGTGCCAGCAGGCTTATGGGGGCCCCCGGAGAGACCCAGTACTTC.

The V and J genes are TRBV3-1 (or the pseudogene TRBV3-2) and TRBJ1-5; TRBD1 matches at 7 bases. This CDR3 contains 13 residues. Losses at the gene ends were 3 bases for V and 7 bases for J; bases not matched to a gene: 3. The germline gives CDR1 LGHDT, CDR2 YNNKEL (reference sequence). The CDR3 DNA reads TGTGCCAGCAGCCACGACAGGGTCCAGCCCCAGCATTTT. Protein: CASSHDRVQPQHF.

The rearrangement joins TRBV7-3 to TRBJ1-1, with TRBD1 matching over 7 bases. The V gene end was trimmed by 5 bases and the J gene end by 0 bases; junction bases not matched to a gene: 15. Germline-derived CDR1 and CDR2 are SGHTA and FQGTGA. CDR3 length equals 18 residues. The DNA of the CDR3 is TGTGCCAGCAGCCTTGACAGGGCGCGGAGTGGGATGAACACTGAAGCTTTCTTT. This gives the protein CASSLDRARSGMNTEAFF.

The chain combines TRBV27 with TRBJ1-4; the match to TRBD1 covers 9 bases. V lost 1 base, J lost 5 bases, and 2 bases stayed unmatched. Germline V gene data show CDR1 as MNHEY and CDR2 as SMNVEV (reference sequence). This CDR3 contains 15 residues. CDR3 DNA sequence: TGTGCCAGCAGTTTATACGGGACAGGGAATGAAAAACTGTTTTTT. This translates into CASSLYGTGNEKLFF.

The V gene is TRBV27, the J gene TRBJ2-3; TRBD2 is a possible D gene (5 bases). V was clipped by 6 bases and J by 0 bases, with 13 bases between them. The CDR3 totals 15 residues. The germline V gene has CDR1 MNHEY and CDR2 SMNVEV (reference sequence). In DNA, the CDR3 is TGTGCCAGCAGGCTTAGGAGGACCAGCACAGATACGCAGTATTTT. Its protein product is CASRLRRTSTDTQYF.

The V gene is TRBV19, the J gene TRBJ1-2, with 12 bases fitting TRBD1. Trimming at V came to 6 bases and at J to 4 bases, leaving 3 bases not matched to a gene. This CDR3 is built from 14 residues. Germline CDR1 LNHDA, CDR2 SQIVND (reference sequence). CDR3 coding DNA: TGTGCCAGTAGCAGGGACAGGGGGCTCTATGGCTACACCTTC. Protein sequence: CASSRDRGLYGYTF.

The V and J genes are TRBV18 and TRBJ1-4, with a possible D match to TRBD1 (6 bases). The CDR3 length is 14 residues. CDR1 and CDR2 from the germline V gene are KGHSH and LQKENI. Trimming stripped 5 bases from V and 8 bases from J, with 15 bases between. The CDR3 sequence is CASSSVRDIEKLFF. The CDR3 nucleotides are TGTGCCAGCTCATCCGTCCGGGACATCGAAAAACTGTTTTTT.

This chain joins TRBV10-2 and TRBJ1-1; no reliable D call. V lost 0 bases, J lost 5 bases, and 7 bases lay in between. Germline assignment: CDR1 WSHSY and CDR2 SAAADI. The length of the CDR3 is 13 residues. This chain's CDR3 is CASSESTLTEAFF. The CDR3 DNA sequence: TGCGCCAGCAGTGAGTCGACTTTAACTGAAGCTTTCTTT.

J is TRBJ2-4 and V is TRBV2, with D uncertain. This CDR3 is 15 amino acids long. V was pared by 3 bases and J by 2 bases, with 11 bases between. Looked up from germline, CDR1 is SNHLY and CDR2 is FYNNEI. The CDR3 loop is CASSDMLVTKNIQYF. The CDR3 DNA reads TGTGCCAGCAGTGATATGCTAGTAACCAAAAACATTCAGTACTTC.

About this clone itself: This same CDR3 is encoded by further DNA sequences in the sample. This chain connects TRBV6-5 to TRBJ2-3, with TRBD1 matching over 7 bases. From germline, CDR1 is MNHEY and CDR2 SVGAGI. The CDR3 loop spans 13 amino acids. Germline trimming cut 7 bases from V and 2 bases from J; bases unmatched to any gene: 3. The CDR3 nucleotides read TGTGCCAGCAAAACAGGGGACACAGATACGCAGTATTTT. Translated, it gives CASKTGDTDTQYF.

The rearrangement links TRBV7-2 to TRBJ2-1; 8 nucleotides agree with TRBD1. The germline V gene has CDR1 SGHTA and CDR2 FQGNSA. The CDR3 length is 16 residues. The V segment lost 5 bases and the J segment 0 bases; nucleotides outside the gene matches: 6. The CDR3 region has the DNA TGTGCCAGCAGCCCCGGGACAGGAAACTCCTACAATGAGCAGTTCTTC. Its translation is CASSPGTGNSYNEQFF. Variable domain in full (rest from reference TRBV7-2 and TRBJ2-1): GAGVSQSPSNKVTEKGKDVELRCDPISGHTALYWYRQSLGQGLEFLIYFQGNSAPDKSGLPSDRFSAERTGGSVSTLTIQRTQQEDSAVYLCASSPGTGNSYNEQFFGPGTRLTVL.

CDR3 DNA sequence: TGTGCCAGCAGCTTAGCAGGCAGGGGCGAGACCCAGTACTTC. The encoded protein is CASSLAGRGETQYF. V and J are TRBV7-3 and TRBJ2-5, with a possible D match to TRBD1 (6 bases). The CDR3 is 14 amino acids. V was shortened by 2 bases and J by 5 bases, with 12 bases between the two germline ends. CDR1 is SGHTA, CDR2 FQGTGA, per germline. Full variable domain (outside the CDR3, taken from reference TRBV7-3 and TRBJ2-5): GAGVSQTPSNKVTEKGKYVELRCDPISGHTALYWYRQSLGQGPEFLIYFQGTGAADDSGLPNDRFFAVRPEGSVSTLKIQRTERGDSAVYLCASSLAGRGETQYFGPGTRLLVL.